Listed here is a single T cell receptor beta chain. The sample is drawn from a study of blood T cell repertoires in COVID-19. Sequencing was performed with immunoSEQ multiplex PCR; in TCRdb, only in-frame clones are kept and a portion is missing. The sample has about 250,000 clones; approximately 90% are singletons. Trimming shortened V by 2 bases and J by 2 bases, and 10 bases separated the two germline ends. In germline, CDR1 is MGHDK, CDR2 SYGVNS. The CDR3 consists of 14 residues. The sequencing sample was made of PBMCs or T cells enriched from blood (not recorded which). The chain combines TRBV25-1 with TRBJ2-7; tentative D call: TRBD1 (6 bases). The receptor comes from a man in his forties who had recovered from COVID-19. The CDR3 DNA is TGTGCCAGCAGTGAACGGACAGAACCCTACGAGCAGTACTTC. Residues: CASSERTEPYEQYF.